The present T cell receptor beta chain was sequenced within a study of cytomegalovirus exposure and HLA in healthy donors. This CDR3 region has 15 residues. Germline CDR1 reads LNHDA; CDR2 reads SQIVND (reference sequence). The junction had 7 bases not matched to a gene; V was cut back by 3 bases and J by 6 bases. This PCR relied on a set of 60 Vbeta primers and 13 Jbeta primers. Method: immunoSEQ multiplex PCR; TCRdb's copy keeps in-frame clones and lacks some. The table records about 120,000 clones, 70% to 75% of them present only once. This chain links TRBV19 with TRBJ1-1; TRBD1 aligns across 10 bases. This sequence was found in a woman aged 18-35 years in good health and CMV-seronegative. The sample was PBMCs. Written as DNA, the CDR3 is TGTGCCAGTAGTATCCTGGGACAGGGGAGTGCTGAAGCTTTCTTT. It is translated as CASSILGQGSAEAFF. The full variable domain, with the rest looked up from reference TRBV19 and TRBJ1-1, is DGGITQSPKYLFRKEGQNVTLSCEQNLNHDAMYWYRQDPGQGLRLIYYSQIVNDFQKGDIAEGYSVSREKKESFPLTVTSAQKNPTAFYLCASSILGQGSAEAFFGQGTRLTVV.